Reported below is one T cell receptor (beta chain). This sample was included in a study of T cells after yellow fever vaccination. General observations from the study: Within the sorted memory subsets, almost all vaccine-responding clonotypes could not be detected on day 0. Detected again after the booster were most primary-vaccination clones, at 96% CD4 and 70% to 90% CD8. Only a small proportion of the clonotypes turned up in both the CD4 and the CD8 compartments, likely arising from convergent recombination.

Trimming cost V 4 bases and J 7 bases; bases outside gene matches: 6. Germline values: CDR1 SGHRS, CDR2 YFSETQ. The CDR3 consists of 14 residues. In TCRdb, the 5' RACE reads were re-called with MiXCR into one record per CDR3 protein. The table has 40,000 to 50,000 distinct CDR3 sequences, 5% to 8% seen once. The specimen was PBMCs, either bulk or a sorted T-cell subset (CD4+, CD8+, memory, or dextramer-sorted; not recorded which), collected 45 days after the yellow fever booster vaccination. The genes are TRBV5-1 and TRBJ2-7, with 12 bases fitting TRBD1. The TCR comes from a man aged 30-40 years who received the YFV17D yellow fever vaccine. CDR3 sequence: CASSPGQGAGEQYF. The CDR3 nucleotides are TGCGCCAGCAGCCCGGGACAGGGGGCGGGGGAGCAGTACTTC.